The 9 T cell receptor beta chains below come from one sample, sequenced in a study of PD-1 blockade in classical Hodgkin lymphoma. The protocol was immunoSEQ multiplex PCR, while the TCRdb copy is restricted to in-frame clones and leaves out a portion. Of over 70,000 clones listed, 89% are singletons. All patients experienced relapse after autologous stem cell transplantation, and brentuximab vedotin exposure was variable. This material consisted of peripheral blood mononuclear cells (PBMCs), taken at baseline. Receptors were obtained from a human donor with classical Hodgkin lymphoma.

The chain couples TRBV15 to TRBJ2-6; possible D gene TRBD2, 6 bases. V was clipped by 3 bases and J by 0 bases, with 9 bases between them. CDR1 and CDR2 (germline): LNHNV, YYDKDF (reference sequence). This CDR3 is 16 amino acids long. CDR3 nucleotides: TGTGCCACCAGCAGTCAGGGAGGCTCTGGGGCCAACGTCCTGACTTTC. This encodes CATSSQGGSGANVLTF.

This clone was seen only once. This sequence joins TRBV2 and TRBJ1-3, with a weak D call TRBD1 (5 bases). The CDR3 is 15 residues long. Per the germline V gene, CDR1 is SNHLY and CDR2 is FYNNEI. V shed 3 bases and J shed 3 bases, with 12 bases lying between them. The CDR3 protein is CASSEDGTHGNTIYF. CDR3 DNA sequence: TGTGCCAGCAGTGAGGACGGGACCCATGGAAACACCATATATTTT.

The chain joins TRBV4-2 to TRBJ2-3; 7 bases are shared with TRBD2. From germline, CDR1 is LGHNA and CDR2 YNFKEQ. V gave up 0 bases and J gave up 3 bases; unmatched junction bases: 12. The CDR3 contains 18 residues. The CDR3 spells CASSQEGVAGEGTDTQYF. In DNA form, the CDR3 reads TGTGCCAGCAGCCAAGAGGGAGTGGCGGGAGAGGGGACAGATACGCAGTATTTT.

The chain couples TRBV5-1 to TRBJ2-1; D is ambiguous. V lost 0 bases to trimming and J lost 0 bases, with 7 bases between them. Germline-derived CDR1 and CDR2 are SGHRS and YFSETQ. This CDR3 is 15 amino acids long. This chain's CDR3 is CASSLGPSSYNEQFF. CDR3 nucleotide sequence: TGCGCCAGCAGCTTGGGGCCGAGCTCCTACAATGAGCAGTTCTTC.

The chain recombines TRBV4-1 with TRBJ2-1; TRBD2 matches 12 bases. Trimming at V came to 3 bases and at J to 9 bases, leaving 9 bases not matched to a gene. The germline CDR1 and CDR2 sequences are MGHRA and YSYEKL. CDR3 size: 16 residues. DNA of the CDR3: TGCGCCAGCAGCCAGGACGGACTAGCGGGATTTGGTGAGCAGTTCTTC. It translates to CASSQDGLAGFGEQFF.

The V call is TRBV19, the J call TRBJ1-5; the D gene is possibly TRBD1 (5 bases). The CDR3 is made up of 18 amino acids. Looked up from germline, CDR1 is LNHDA and CDR2 is SQIVND (reference sequence). Trimming took 7 bases from V and 5 from J, leaving 27 bases between them. The CDR3 DNA is TGTGCCAGTATCCCAGTAGGGGTGGCAGTTGCGGCTCATCAGCCCCAGCATTTT. It codes for CASIPVGVAVAAHQPQHF.

The gene calls are TRBV5-1 and TRBJ1-1; a possible D gene is TRBD1 (6 bases). The germline V gene encodes CDR1 SGHRS and CDR2 YFSETQ. CDR3 length: 14 residues. The germline V and J ends were trimmed by 1 base and 4 bases, with 11 bases remaining between them. For the CDR3, the DNA is TGCGCCAGCAGCTTGCCACTAGGGGGCACTGAAGCTTTCTTT. It encodes CASSLPLGGTEAFF.

This chain joins TRBV15 and TRBJ1-4; weak D call: TRBD1 (5 bases). The germline gives CDR1 LNHNV, CDR2 YYDKDF (reference sequence). This CDR3 is built from 13 residues. V shed 3 bases and J shed 8 bases, with 10 bases lying between them. CDR3 DNA: TGTGCCACCAGCAGGGACCGGGGGGAAAAACTGTTTTTT. Its translation is CATSRDRGEKLFF.

This clone was detected only once. The genes are TRBV11-1 and TRBJ1-1; no definite D call. CDR3 length: 12 amino acids. Trimming shortened V by 3 bases and J by 6 bases, and 8 bases separated the two germline ends. CDR1 is SGHAT and CDR2 is FQDESV in the germline V gene (reference sequence). CDR3 bases: TGTGCCAGCAGCTTCCAAGGCGCTGAAGCTTTCTTT. Its translation: CASSFQGAEAFF.